Below are 2 T cell receptor beta chains sequenced from a single sample in a study of T cell repertoires in cytomegalovirus infection. MiXCR, applied by TCRdb to the reads, yields one record per CDR3 protein. The sample carries a few hundred thousand distinct CDR3 sequences, more than 9% recorded once. The specimen sequenced was PBMCs. Receptors were obtained from a human donor in good health (CMV status not recorded). Some clones in this sample may be carry-over from other donors' samples.

This clonotype came up a few times. V is TRBV2 and J is TRBJ2-3; tentative D call: TRBD1 (5 bases). The CDR3 is 15 residues long. V was cut by 8 bases and J by 5 bases, with 20 bases left in between. The germline gives CDR1 SNHLY, CDR2 FYNNEI. Written as DNA, the CDR3 is TGTGCCAGCGATTTTCAGGGAAATAGGTTAGATACGCAGTATTTT. This encodes CASDFQGNRLDTQYF.

The chain recombines TRBV27 with TRBJ2-7; 10 bases map to TRBD1. The CDR3 is 14 residues long. V was clipped by 8 bases and J by 1 base; unmatched bases: 5. Germline V gene data show CDR1 as MNHEY and CDR2 as SMNVEV (reference sequence). The CDR3, as DNA: TGTGCCAGCCCCGGGACAGGGGTTTCCTACGAGCAGTACTTC. It is translated as CASPGTGVSYEQYF.